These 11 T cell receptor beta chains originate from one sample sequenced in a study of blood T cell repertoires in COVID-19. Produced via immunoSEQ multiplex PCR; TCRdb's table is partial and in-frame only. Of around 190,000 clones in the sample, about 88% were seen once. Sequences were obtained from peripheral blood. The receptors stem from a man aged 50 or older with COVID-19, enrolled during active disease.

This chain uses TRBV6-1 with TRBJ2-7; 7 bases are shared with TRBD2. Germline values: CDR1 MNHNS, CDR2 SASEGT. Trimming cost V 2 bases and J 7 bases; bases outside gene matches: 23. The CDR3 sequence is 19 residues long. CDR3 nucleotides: TGTGCCAGCAGTGAAACCAGAACCTCAGCGCTAGCGGCGCTCGAGGAGCAGTACTTC. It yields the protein CASSETRTSALAALEEQYF.

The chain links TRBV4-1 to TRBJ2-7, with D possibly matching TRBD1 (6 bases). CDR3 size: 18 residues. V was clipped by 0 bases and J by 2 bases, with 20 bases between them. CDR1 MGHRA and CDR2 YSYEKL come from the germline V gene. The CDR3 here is CASSQEWAQTGDAYEQYF. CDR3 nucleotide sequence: TGCGCCAGCAGCCAAGAATGGGCACAGACAGGTGACGCCTACGAGCAGTACTTC.

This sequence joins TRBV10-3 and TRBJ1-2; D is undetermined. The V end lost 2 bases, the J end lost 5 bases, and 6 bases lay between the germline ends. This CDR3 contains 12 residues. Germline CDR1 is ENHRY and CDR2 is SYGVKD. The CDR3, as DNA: TGTGCCATCAGTGAGGCCCTATATGGCTACACCTTC. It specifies CAISEALYGYTF.

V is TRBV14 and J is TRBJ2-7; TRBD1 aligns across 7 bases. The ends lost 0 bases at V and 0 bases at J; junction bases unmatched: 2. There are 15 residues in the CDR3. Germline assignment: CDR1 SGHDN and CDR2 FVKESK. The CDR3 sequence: CASSQDRGTSYEQYF. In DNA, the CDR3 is TGTGCCAGCAGCCAAGACAGGGGGACCTCCTACGAGCAGTACTTC.

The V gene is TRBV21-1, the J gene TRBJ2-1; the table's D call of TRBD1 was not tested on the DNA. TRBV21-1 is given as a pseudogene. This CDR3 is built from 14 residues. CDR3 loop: CASSKVGQYNEQFF. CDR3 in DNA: TGTGCCAGCAGCAAAGTTGGGCAGTACAATGAGCAGTTCTTC.

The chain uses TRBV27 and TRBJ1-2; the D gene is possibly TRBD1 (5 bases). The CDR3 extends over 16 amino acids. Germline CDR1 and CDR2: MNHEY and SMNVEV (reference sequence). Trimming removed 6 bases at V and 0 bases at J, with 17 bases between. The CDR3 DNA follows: TGTGCCAGCAGCAAAAACCCGGGGGAAGCTAACTATGGCTACACCTTC. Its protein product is CASSKNPGEANYGYTF.

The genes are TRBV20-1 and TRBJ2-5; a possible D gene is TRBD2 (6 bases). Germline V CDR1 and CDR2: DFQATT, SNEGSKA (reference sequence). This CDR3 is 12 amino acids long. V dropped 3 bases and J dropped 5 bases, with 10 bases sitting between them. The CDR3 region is CSASFGSETQYF. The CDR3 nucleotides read TGCAGTGCTAGTTTCGGGAGTGAGACCCAGTACTTC.

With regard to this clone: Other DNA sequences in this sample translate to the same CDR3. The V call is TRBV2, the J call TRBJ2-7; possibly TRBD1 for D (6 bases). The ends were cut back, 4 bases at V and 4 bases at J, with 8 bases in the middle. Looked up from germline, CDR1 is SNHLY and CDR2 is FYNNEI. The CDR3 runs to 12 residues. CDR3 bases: TGTGCCAGCAGTGGGCAGGGGTACGAGCAGTACTTC. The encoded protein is CASSGQGYEQYF.

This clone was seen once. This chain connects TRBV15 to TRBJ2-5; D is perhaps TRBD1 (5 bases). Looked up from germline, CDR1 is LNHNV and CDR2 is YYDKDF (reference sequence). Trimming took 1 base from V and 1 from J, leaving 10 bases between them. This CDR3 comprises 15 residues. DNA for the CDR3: TGTGCCACCAGCAGAGGTACGACAGCCCAAGAGACCCAGTACTTC. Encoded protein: CATSRGTTAQETQYF.

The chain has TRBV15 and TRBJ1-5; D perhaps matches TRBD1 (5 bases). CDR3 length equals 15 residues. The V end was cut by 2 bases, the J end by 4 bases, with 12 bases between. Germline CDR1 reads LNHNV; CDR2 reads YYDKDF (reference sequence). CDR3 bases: TGTGCCACCAGCAGAAAAGGGGCCTCGAATCAGCCCCAGCATTTT. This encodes CATSRKGASNQPQHF.

The CDR3 DNA is TGTGCCAGCCCGGGACAGGGGGCCTACGAGCAGTACTTC. This translates into CASPGQGAYEQYF. The V call is TRBV21-1, the J call TRBJ2-7; TRBD1, as called in the table, went unchecked against the DNA. TRBV21-1 is a pseudogene locus. CDR3 size: 13 residues.